This T cell receptor (beta chain) was sequenced in a study of vaccination and CD4 T cells after COVID-19. Sequenced with the Oncomine TCR Beta short-read assay was DNA taken from cultured CD4+ T cells. Once CD4+ T cells had been cultured, genomic DNA was extracted from them. TCRdb reprocessed the PCR reads with MiXCR, giving one entry per CDR3 protein. Among approximately 12,000 distinct CDR3 sequences listed, 60% were seen once. This clonotype was observed a few times. The antigen remains unidentified. Treatment reported: roughly 10-day PBMC culture with coronavirus spike peptide pools or control peptides (ViraFEST assay). Scientists separated out CD4+ T cells through negative selection following 10 days in culture. Germline V gene lookup returns CDR1 DFQATT and CDR2 SNEGSKA (reference sequence). V was trimmed by 6 bases and J by 7 bases, leaving 12 bases between them. The CDR3 totals 11 residues.

The sequenced sample consisted of CD4+ T cells from blood, cultured in vitro. This clonotype was obtained from a human donor who had recovered from COVID-19. The chain employs TRBV20-1 and TRBJ1-1; a weak D match, TRBD1 (5 bases). The chain's CDR3 is CSAGGKNEAFF. The CDR3 nucleotides are TGCAGTGCCGGGGGAAAGAATGAAGCTTTCTTT.